The 23 T cell receptor beta chains presented below share a single source sample, sequenced in a study of control samples from healthy donors and cancer patients. The table came from immunoSEQ multiplex PCR; TCRdb's copy has only in-frame clones and leaves some out. The sample includes some 110,000 clones, about 83% of them seen just once. The sequenced sample consisted of blood. These receptors were collected from a woman between 50 and 59 years old in good health.

This chain joins TRBV28 and TRBJ2-7; 8 bases line up with TRBD2. Germline-derived CDR1 and CDR2 are MDHEN and SYDVKM. The CDR3 contains 18 residues. V lost 5 bases, J lost 6 bases, and 21 bases stayed unmatched. The CDR3 reads CASSPPHGRGALSFEQYF. In nucleotides, the CDR3 is TGTGCCAGCAGTCCTCCACACGGGAGGGGAGCCTTGTCGTTCGAGCAGTACTTC.

This clone is a singleton in its sample. This chain links TRBV5-1 with TRBJ1-4; D unresolved. CDR3 size: 14 residues. The ends were cut back, 0 bases at V and 8 bases at J, with 11 bases in the middle. Per the germline V gene, CDR1 is SGHRS and CDR2 is YFSETQ. The CDR3 DNA reads TGCGCCAGCAGCTTGGGGCAGTGGCGCGAAAAACTGTTTTTT. It specifies CASSLGQWREKLFF.

The J gene is TRBJ2-2, the V gene TRBV24-1, with 7 bases that match TRBD1. The CDR3 consists of 14 residues. Germline CDR1 and CDR2: KGHDR and SFDVKD. V trimming: 5 bases; J trimming: 8 bases; junction bases outside the gene matches: 7. CDR3 nucleotide sequence: TGTGCCACCAGTGTAGGGGGCCTTTCGGGGGAGCTGTTTTTT. This codes for CATSVGGLSGELFF.

CDR3 sequence: CASTDLGQGSGYTF. The CDR3, as DNA: TGTGCCAGCACCGACCTGGGACAGGGCTCTGGCTACACCTTC. The V gene is TRBV27, the J gene TRBJ1-2; 9 bases agree with TRBD1. CDR3 length equals 14 residues. V shed 7 bases, J shed 7 bases, and the junction held 10 bases outside the gene matches. Germline loops: CDR1 MNHEY, CDR2 SMNVEV (reference sequence).

This clone is a singleton in its sample. The rearrangement links TRBV7-2 to TRBJ1-2; possibly TRBD1 for D (6 bases). V was cut by 7 bases and J by 4 bases, with 22 bases left in between. The germline V gene encodes CDR1 SGHTA and CDR2 FQGNSA. CDR3 length equals 16 residues. The CDR3 coding sequence is TGTGCCAGCACCGTTACCGGGGGGGCGCACAGCTATGGCTACACCTTC. Translation: CASTVTGGAHSYGYTF.

The chain combines TRBV9 with TRBJ2-1, with 11 bases fitting TRBD2. The V gene end was trimmed by 3 bases and the J gene end by 4 bases; junction bases not matched to a gene: 9. The CDR3 covers 17 residues. Germline V CDR1 and CDR2: SGDLS, YYNGEE. CDR3 loop: CASSGTGTSGGYNEQFF. The CDR3 region has the DNA TGTGCCAGCAGCGGAACCGGGACTAGCGGAGGATACAATGAGCAGTTCTTC.

Remarks on this clone: At the DNA level, this CDR3 is encoded by other sequences in the same sample as well. V and J are TRBV5-4 and TRBJ2-7; D is perhaps TRBD2 (5 bases). This CDR3 has 15 residues. Between the trimmed V and J ends, which lost 4 bases and 0 bases, there was a span of 14 bases. Germline values: CDR1 SGHNT, CDR2 YYREEE (reference sequence). The CDR3 DNA reads TGTGCCAGCAGCCCAGGAGGTAGGGTCTCCTACGAGCAGTACTTC. It is translated as CASSPGGRVSYEQYF.

V is TRBV7-2 and J is TRBJ1-1; the match to TRBD1 covers 10 bases. V lost 4 bases to trimming and J lost 0 bases; unmatched junction nucleotides: 5. Germline V gene lookup returns CDR1 SGHTA and CDR2 FQGNSA. The CDR3 sequence is 16 residues long. CDR3 loop: CASSSGTGVMNTEAFF. The CDR3 region has the DNA TGTGCCAGCAGCTCCGGGACAGGGGTTATGAACACTGAAGCTTTCTTT.

This clone counts as medium-sized. The chain links TRBV29-1 to TRBJ2-3; TRBD2 matches at 12 bases. The V gene end was trimmed by 7 bases and the J gene end by 0 bases; junction bases not matched to a gene: 2. The CDR3 has 14 amino acids. Per the germline V gene, CDR1 is SQVTM and CDR2 is ANQGSEA. CDR3: CSASGRASTDTQYF. In DNA form, the CDR3 reads TGCAGCGCTAGCGGGAGGGCAAGCACAGATACGCAGTATTTT.

This clone was seen a single time. The chain carries TRBV5-4 and TRBJ1-1, with a possible D match to TRBD1 (5 bases). Germline loops: CDR1 SGHNT, CDR2 YYREEE (reference sequence). The CDR3 loop spans 15 amino acids. V gave up 0 bases and J gave up 1 base, with 10 bases separating them. CDR3 DNA sequence: TGTGCCAGCAGCTTGGATCCAGGGCGGAACACTGAAGCTTTCTTT. Its protein is CASSLDPGRNTEAFF.

The rearrangement joins TRBV5-1 to TRBJ1-4; tentative D call: TRBD1 (5 bases). Trimming shortened V by 1 base and J by 2 bases, and 12 bases separated the two germline ends. CDR1 is SGHRS and CDR2 is YFSETQ in the germline V gene. The CDR3 has 16 amino acids. CDR3 sequence (DNA): TGCGCCAGCAGCTTGAGGACAAGGGGCACTAATGAAAAACTGTTTTTT. Its protein product is CASSLRTRGTNEKLFF.

This chain uses TRBV5-4 with TRBJ2-1, with 12 positions matching TRBD2. The germline CDR1 and CDR2 sequences are SGHNT and YYREEE (reference sequence). The CDR3 runs to 16 residues. V was pared by 5 bases and J by 7 bases, with 10 bases of the junction left unmatched. CDR3 coding DNA: TGTGCCAGCAGTAAGACTAGCGGGAGCTTGGAGAATGAGCAGTTCTTC. Translation: CASSKTSGSLENEQFF.

This sequence joins TRBV19 and TRBJ1-5; TRBD1 might be the D (5 bases). Trimming removed 0 bases from V and 7 bases from J, with 16 bases in between. This CDR3 has 16 amino acids. Germline V gene data show CDR1 as LNHDA and CDR2 as SQIVND (reference sequence). The CDR3 DNA sequence: TGTGCCAGTAGTATAGAGGGGCCAGGGCCTGGGCAGCCCCAGCATTTT. Amino acid sequence: CASSIEGPGPGQPQHF.

The genes are TRBV21-1 and TRBJ2-7; the listed D gene, TRBD2, was not tested against the DNA. TRBV21-1 is marked as a pseudogene. The CDR3 has 17 amino acids. The CDR3 protein is CASSNAVTSGYTYEQYF. CDR3 bases: TGTGCCAGCAGCAATGCCGTGACTAGCGGATATACCTACGAGCAGTACTTC.

The chain employs TRBV28 and TRBJ2-1; possibly TRBD1 for D (6 bases). Per germline, CDR1 MDHEN and CDR2 SYDVKM. V lost 5 bases and J 6 bases, leaving 17 bases between the germline ends. The CDR3 has 15 amino acids. CDR3 loop: CASSNNRDLINEQFF. The CDR3 nucleotides read TGTGCCAGCAGTAATAACAGGGATCTGATCAATGAGCAGTTCTTC.

In this sample, this clone turned up once. The gene calls are TRBV24-1 and TRBJ1-1; D not resolved. The germline V gene has CDR1 KGHDR and CDR2 SFDVKD. The CDR3 extends over 15 amino acids. Trimming removed 4 bases from V and 1 base from J, with 12 bases in between. For the CDR3, the DNA is TGTGCCACCAGTGACCAATTGGCCGGGAACACTGAAGCTTTCTTT. It is translated as CATSDQLAGNTEAFF.

The rearrangement uses TRBV28 and TRBJ2-2; unclear D gene. Trimming took off 3 bases at V and 5 bases at J, with 13 bases between the two ends. The CDR3 consists of 15 residues. Germline V gene sequence: CDR1 MDHEN, CDR2 SYDVKM. CDR3 loop: CASSFLMVGTGELFF. CDR3 DNA sequence: TGTGCCAGCAGTTTTTTAATGGTAGGGACCGGGGAGCTGTTTTTT.

The V and J genes are TRBV6-2 or TRBV6-3 and TRBJ2-1, with TRBD2 matching 9 bases. The CDR3 contains 15 residues. Germline V CDR1 and CDR2: MNHEY, SVGEGT. The V segment lost 2 bases and the J segment 9 bases; nucleotides outside the gene matches: 8. The CDR3 region is CASSYGSGRESEQFF. The CDR3 DNA is TGTGCCAGCAGTTACGGTAGCGGGAGAGAGAGTGAGCAGTTCTTC.

V and J are TRBV5-1 and TRBJ2-5; the D is unclear. Looked up from germline, CDR1 is SGHRS and CDR2 is YFSETQ. V dropped 4 bases and J dropped 9 bases, with 16 bases sitting between them. There are 13 residues in the CDR3. The CDR3 here is CASSKLDDGSQYF. For the CDR3, the DNA is TGCGCCAGCAGCAAGTTGGACGATGGGTCCCAGTACTTC.

V and J are TRBV30 and TRBJ2-7, with D possibly being TRBD2 (6 bases). The germline CDR1 and CDR2 sequences are GTSNPN and SVGIG (reference sequence). This CDR3 contains 13 residues. Trimming took 0 bases from V and 2 from J, leaving 8 bases between them. CDR3 DNA sequence: TGTGCCTGGAGTGTGGGGGGTCCCTACGAGCAGTACTTC. Amino acid sequence: CAWSVGGPYEQYF.

The rearrangement joins TRBV23-1 to TRBJ1-1, with 9 bases that match TRBD1. TRBV23-1 has ORF status, its function being uncertain. The CDR3 extends over 17 amino acids. The V and J ends lost 1 base and 7 bases, in that order; junction bases with no gene match: 13. CDR3 DNA sequence: TGCGCCAGCAGTCAATTGGACAAGCCGGGACAGGGTGATGAAGCTTTCTTT. Translating gives CASSQLDKPGQGDEAFF.

V gene TRBV5-1 combines with J gene TRBJ1-2; TRBD1 might be the D (6 bases). This CDR3 contains 15 residues. The V end lost 0 bases, the J end lost 6 bases, and 15 bases lay between the germline ends. From germline, CDR1 is SGHRS and CDR2 YFSETQ. CDR3 sequence: CASSLEGRGLDGYTF. The CDR3 nucleotides read TGCGCCAGCAGCTTGGAGGGCAGGGGATTGGATGGCTACACCTTC.

V and J are TRBV14 and TRBJ1-2, with D tentatively TRBD1 (5 bases). Trimming removed 0 bases at V and 7 bases at J, with 18 bases between. The CDR3 consists of 16 residues. The germline CDR1 and CDR2 sequences are SGHDN and FVKESK. In DNA form, the CDR3 reads TGTGCCAGCAGCCAAGATCGGAGAGGCGGGGGAAGTGGCTACACCTTC. It is translated as CASSQDRRGGGSGYTF.